This entry is about one T cell receptor (beta chain). The antigen remains undetermined. The data belong to a study of T cell responses to AZD1222 COVID-19 vaccine. Whole-study findings and limits: Compared with day 0, the breadth and depth of the Spike-specific TCR repertoire rose significantly after two doses of AZD1222. Sampled repertoires all dated from after the peak T cell response.

The germline V gene encodes CDR1 LNHDA and CDR2 SQIVND (reference sequence). The V end was cut by 8 bases, the J end by 7 bases, with 18 bases between. The CDR3 spans 14 residues. Sequencing was performed with immunoSEQ multiplex PCR; in TCRdb, only in-frame clones are kept and a portion is missing. The data show some 150,000 clones, more than 70% seen once. The chain recombines TRBV19 with TRBJ1-5; D not resolved. The specimen was peripheral blood, collected on day 0 of AZD1222 vaccination. This clonotype originated in an adult in good health. CDR3 nucleotide sequence: TGTGCCAGTCGGATGTTGGCAGTGGGCCAGCCCCAGCATTTT. Translated: CASRMLAVGQPQHF.